The 11 T cell receptor beta chains given below trace back to one sample, sequenced in a study of T cell repertoires in cytomegalovirus infection. A single record per CDR3 protein comes from TCRdb applying MiXCR to the reads. In the table there are about 52,000 distinct CDR3 sequences, about 19% of which are singletons. Antigens of these TCRs are unknown. This sample comprised CD8+ T cells from cultured PBMCs, obtained from culture after CMV antigen stimulation. These receptors all stem from a human donor in good health (CMV status not recorded). Some clones in this sample may be carry-over from other donors' samples.

The table lists this clonotype with a few counts. The chain carries TRBV7-6 and TRBJ2-1; 10 bases align to TRBD2. The CDR3 has 15 residues. Trimming at V came to 4 bases and at J to 7 bases, leaving 7 bases not matched to a gene. Germline CDR1 is SGHVS and CDR2 is FNYEAQ. CDR3 DNA sequence: TGTGCCAGCAGCTCCTTAGCGGGGGGCCAAAATGAGCAGTTCTTC. As protein: CASSSLAGGQNEQFF.

This clonotype has only a few counts. This sequence joins TRBV27 and TRBJ1-1; D remains unclear. The CDR3 is 13 amino acids. Deletions cut 3 bases from V and 2 bases from J, with 7 bases between. Germline CDR1 reads MNHEY; CDR2 reads SMNVEV (reference sequence). The CDR3 here is CASSFKYNTEAFF. In DNA, the CDR3 is TGTGCCAGCAGTTTTAAGTACAACACTGAAGCTTTCTTT.

V is TRBV7-6 and J is TRBJ2-2; D not resolved. The CDR3 consists of 14 residues. From germline, CDR1 is SGHVS and CDR2 FNYEAQ. V was trimmed by 1 base and J by 1 base, leaving 4 bases between them. Here the CDR3 DNA reads TGTGCCAGCAGCTTAGGGCAGAACACCGGGGAGCTGTTTTTT. Translated: CASSLGQNTGELFF.

This clonotype was counted a few times. The V call is TRBV7-2, the J call TRBJ1-5; D is possibly TRBD1 (6 bases). V lost 1 base and J lost 7, with 14 bases in between. The length of the CDR3 is 15 residues. Germline V gene lookup returns CDR1 SGHTA and CDR2 FQGNSA. CDR3 nucleotides: TGTGCCAGCAGCTTAGGCTACAGGGAGGGCCAGCCCCAGCATTTT. Residues: CASSLGYREGQPQHF.

This clonotype was observed a few times. J is TRBJ1-1 and V is TRBV27; no reliable D call. Trimming took off 5 bases at V and 0 bases at J, with 7 bases between the two ends. CDR3 length equals 13 residues. In germline, CDR1 is MNHEY, CDR2 SMNVEV (reference sequence). DNA of the CDR3: TGTGCCAGCAGTGGGAATATGAACACTGAAGCTTTCTTT. Its translation: CASSGNMNTEAFF.

The chain carries TRBV12-3 or TRBV12-4 and TRBJ1-3, with no clear D. CDR3 length: 14 amino acids. Trimming pared 3 bases from V and 3 bases from J, leaving 9 bases between. The chain's CDR3 is CASSFIIFGNTIYF. The CDR3 DNA sequence: TGTGCCAGCAGTTTTATAATATTTGGAAACACCATATATTTT.

There are many counts of this clonotype. The rearrangement links TRBV7-2 to TRBJ2-7; perhaps D is TRBD1 or TRBD2 (5 bases each). Per germline, CDR1 SGHTA and CDR2 FQGNSA. The CDR3 is made up of 14 amino acids. The V and J ends lost 2 bases and 2 bases respectively, with 10 bases between them. CDR3 protein: CASSLRDGTYEQYF. CDR3 nucleotides: TGTGCCAGCAGCTTAAGGGACGGTACCTACGAGCAGTACTTC.

This clonotype has a handful of counts. CDR3 nucleotides: TGTGCCAGCACCCCGGCGGGGTTCAGGGACACCGGGGAGCTGTTTTTT. Translating gives CASTPAGFRDTGELFF. The chain couples TRBV6-2 or TRBV6-3 to TRBJ2-2; TRBD2 is a possible D gene (6 bases). In germline, CDR1 is MNHEY, CDR2 SVGEGT. The V end lost 7 bases, the J end lost 3 bases, and 18 bases lay between the germline ends. The CDR3 covers 16 residues.

The rearrangement uses TRBV6-2 or TRBV6-3 and TRBJ2-3; TRBD2 aligns across 15 bases. The CDR3 is 16 residues long. The V gene's germline CDR1 is MNHEY and CDR2 SVGEGT. V lost 6 bases to trimming and J lost 5 bases; unmatched junction nucleotides: 6. The CDR3 nucleotides read TGTGCCAGCAGACACGGACTAGCGGGGGGGCAAGATACGCAGTATTTT. Its protein product is CASRHGLAGGQDTQYF.

This clonotype was seen more than once but under ten times. V usage is TRBV7-2 and J usage is TRBJ1-2, with unresolved D. This CDR3 contains 13 residues. Deletions cut 5 bases from V and 5 bases from J, with 12 bases between. Germline V CDR1 and CDR2: SGHTA, FQGNSA. CDR3 in DNA: TGTGCCAGCAGCGAAGGTCAGACATATGGCTACACCTTC. Amino acids: CASSEGQTYGYTF.

The chain employs TRBV27 and TRBJ1-1; D uncertain. The CDR3 totals 15 residues. CDR1 and CDR2 (germline): MNHEY, SMNVEV (reference sequence). V was clipped by 3 bases and J by 3 bases, with 14 bases between them. In DNA, the CDR3 is TGTGCCAGCAGTTTGTACCGAGGGCGAGACACTGAAGCTTTCTTT. This sequence encodes CASSLYRGRDTEAFF.